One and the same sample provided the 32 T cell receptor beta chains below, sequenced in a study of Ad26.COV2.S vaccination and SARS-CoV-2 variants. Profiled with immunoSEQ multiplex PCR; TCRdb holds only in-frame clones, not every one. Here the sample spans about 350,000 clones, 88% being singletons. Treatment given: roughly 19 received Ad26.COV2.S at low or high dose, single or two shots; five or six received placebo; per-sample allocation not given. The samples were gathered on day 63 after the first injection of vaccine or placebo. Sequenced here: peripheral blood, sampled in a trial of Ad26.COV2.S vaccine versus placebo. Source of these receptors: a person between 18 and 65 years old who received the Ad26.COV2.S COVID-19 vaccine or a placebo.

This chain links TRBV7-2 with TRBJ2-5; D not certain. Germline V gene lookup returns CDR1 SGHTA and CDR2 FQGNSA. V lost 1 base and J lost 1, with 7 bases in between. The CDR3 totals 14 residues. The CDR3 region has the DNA TGTGCCAGCAGCTTAGGGCCAATCCAAGAGACCCAGTACTTC. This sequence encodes CASSLGPIQETQYF.

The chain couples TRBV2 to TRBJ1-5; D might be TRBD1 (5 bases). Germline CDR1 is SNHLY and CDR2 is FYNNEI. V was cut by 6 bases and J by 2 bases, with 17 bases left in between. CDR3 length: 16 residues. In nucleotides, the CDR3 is TGTGCCAGCAGAGCTACCCAGGGAGAGGGCAATCAGCCCCAGCATTTT. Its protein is CASRATQGEGNQPQHF.

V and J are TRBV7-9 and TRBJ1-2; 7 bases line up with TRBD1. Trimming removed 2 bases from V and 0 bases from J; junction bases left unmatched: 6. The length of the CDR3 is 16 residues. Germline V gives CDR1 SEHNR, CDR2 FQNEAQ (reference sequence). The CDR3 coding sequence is TGTGCCAGCAGCTTAAAAAAGGGGGCGTCTAACTATGGCTACACCTTC. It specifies CASSLKKGASNYGYTF.

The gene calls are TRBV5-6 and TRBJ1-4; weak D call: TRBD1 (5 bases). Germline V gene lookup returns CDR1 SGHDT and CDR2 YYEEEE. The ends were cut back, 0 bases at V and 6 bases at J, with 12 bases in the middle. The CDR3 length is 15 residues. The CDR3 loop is CASSLGQGGYEKLFF. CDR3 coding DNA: TGTGCCAGCAGCTTGGGGCAGGGAGGGTATGAAAAACTGTTTTTT.

CDR3 in amino acids: CASSFGNSQETQYF. CDR3 coding DNA: TGCGCCAGCAGCTTCGGAAACAGCCAAGAGACCCAGTACTTC. The rearrangement joins TRBV5-1 to TRBJ2-5, with D unclear. The CDR3 sequence is 14 residues long. Trimming stripped 2 bases from V and 1 base from J, with 9 bases between. Germline loops: CDR1 SGHRS, CDR2 YFSETQ.

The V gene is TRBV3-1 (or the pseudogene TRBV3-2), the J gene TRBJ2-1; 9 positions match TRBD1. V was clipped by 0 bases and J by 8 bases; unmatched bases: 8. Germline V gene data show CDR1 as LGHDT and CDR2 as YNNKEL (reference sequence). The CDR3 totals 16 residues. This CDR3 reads CASSQDGQGKYDEQFF. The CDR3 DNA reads TGTGCCAGCAGCCAAGATGGACAGGGGAAATATGATGAGCAGTTCTTC.

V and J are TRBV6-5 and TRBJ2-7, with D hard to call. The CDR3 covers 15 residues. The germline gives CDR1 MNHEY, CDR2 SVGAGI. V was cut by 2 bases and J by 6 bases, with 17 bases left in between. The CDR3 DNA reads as TGTGCCAGCAGTTACCACGACGGGCGGCGTAGCGAGCAGTACTTC. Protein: CASSYHDGRRSEQYF.

For the CDR3, the DNA is TGTGCCAGCAGTTTAAACGAAAAACTGTTTTTT. As protein: CASSLNEKLFF. The chain joins TRBV12-3 or TRBV12-4 to TRBJ1-4; no definite D call. The CDR3 consists of 11 residues. Trimming took 2 bases from V and 8 from J, leaving 3 bases between them.

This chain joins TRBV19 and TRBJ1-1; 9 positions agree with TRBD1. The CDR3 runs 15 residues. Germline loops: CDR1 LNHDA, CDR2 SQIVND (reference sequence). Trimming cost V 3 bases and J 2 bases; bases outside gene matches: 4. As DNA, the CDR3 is TGTGCCAGTAGTATTACAGGGGGCACTAACACTGAAGCTTTCTTT. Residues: CASSITGGTNTEAFF.

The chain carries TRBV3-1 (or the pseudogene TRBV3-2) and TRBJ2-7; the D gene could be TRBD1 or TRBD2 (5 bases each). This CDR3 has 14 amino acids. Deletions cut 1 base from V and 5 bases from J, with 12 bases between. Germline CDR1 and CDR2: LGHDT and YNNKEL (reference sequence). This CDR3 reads CASSQAPGPNEQYF. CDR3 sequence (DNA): TGTGCCAGCAGCCAAGCTCCGGGACCCAACGAGCAGTACTTC.

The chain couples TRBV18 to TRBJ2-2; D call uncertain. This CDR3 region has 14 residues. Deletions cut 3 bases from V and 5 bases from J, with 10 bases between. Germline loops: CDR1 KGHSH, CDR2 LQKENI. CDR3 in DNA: TGTGCCAGCTCACCCAACCTGGCGACCGGGGAGCTGTTTTTT. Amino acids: CASSPNLATGELFF.

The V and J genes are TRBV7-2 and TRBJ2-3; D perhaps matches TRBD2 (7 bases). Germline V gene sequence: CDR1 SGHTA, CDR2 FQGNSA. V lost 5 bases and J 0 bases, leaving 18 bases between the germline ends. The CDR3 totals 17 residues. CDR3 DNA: TGTGCCAGCAGCCAGGCTTACGGGGGGCCCAGCACAGATACGCAGTATTTT. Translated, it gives CASSQAYGGPSTDTQYF.

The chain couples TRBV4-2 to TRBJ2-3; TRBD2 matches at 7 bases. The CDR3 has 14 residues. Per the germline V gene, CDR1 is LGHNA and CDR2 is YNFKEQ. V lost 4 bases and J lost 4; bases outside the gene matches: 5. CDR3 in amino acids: CASSPGLVSDTQYF. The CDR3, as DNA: TGTGCCAGCAGCCCCGGACTAGTCTCAGATACGCAGTATTTT.

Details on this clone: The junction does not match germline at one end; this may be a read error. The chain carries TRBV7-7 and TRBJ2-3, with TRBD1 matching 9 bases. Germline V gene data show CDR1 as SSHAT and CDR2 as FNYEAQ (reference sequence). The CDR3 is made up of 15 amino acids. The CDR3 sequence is CASSRTGDRTDTQYF. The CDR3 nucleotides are TGTGCTAGCAGCCGGACAGGGGACCGCACAGATACGCAGTATTTT.

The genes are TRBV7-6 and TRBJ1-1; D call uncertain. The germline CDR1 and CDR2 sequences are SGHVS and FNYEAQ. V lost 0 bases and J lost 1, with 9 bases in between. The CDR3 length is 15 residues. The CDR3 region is CASSLAGLQNTEAFF. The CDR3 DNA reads TGTGCCAGCAGCTTAGCAGGTCTGCAGAACACTGAAGCTTTCTTT.

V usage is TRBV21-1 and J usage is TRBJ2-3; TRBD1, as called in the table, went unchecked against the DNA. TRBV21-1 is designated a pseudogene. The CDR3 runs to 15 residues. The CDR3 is CARPAQGENTDTQYF. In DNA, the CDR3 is TGTGCCAGACCGGCACAGGGGGAGAACACAGATACGCAGTATTTT.

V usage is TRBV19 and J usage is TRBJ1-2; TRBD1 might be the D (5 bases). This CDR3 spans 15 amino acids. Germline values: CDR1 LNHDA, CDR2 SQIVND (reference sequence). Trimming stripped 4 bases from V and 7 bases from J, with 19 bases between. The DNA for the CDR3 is TGTGCCAGTAGTACCCCCCGTGGCAGGGTGGGTGGCTACACCTTC. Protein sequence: CASSTPRGRVGGYTF.

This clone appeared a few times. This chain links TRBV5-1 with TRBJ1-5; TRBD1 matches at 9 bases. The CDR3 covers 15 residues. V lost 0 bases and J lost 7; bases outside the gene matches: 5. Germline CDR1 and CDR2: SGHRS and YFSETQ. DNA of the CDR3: TGCGCCAGCAGCTTGGCCGGGACAGGGACCCAGCCCCAGCATTTT. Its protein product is CASSLAGTGTQPQHF.

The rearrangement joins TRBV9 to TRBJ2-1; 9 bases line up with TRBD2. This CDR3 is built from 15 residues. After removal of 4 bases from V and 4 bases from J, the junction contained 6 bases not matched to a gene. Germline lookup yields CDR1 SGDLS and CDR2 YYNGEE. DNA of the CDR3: TGTGCCAGCAGCAGTCGACTAGCGGAATACAATGAGCAGTTCTTC. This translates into CASSSRLAEYNEQFF.

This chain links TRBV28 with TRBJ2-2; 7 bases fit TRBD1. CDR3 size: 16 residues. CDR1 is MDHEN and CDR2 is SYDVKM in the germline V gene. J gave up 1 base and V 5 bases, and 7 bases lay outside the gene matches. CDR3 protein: CASSHRGFQNTGELFF. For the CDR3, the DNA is TGTGCCAGCAGTCACAGGGGTTTCCAGAACACCGGGGAGCTGTTTTTT. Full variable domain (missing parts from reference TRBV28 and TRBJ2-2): DVKVTQSSRYLVKRTGEKVFLECVQDMDHENMFWYRQDPGLGLRLIYFSYDVKMKEKGDIPEGYSVSREKKERFSLILESASTNQTSMYLCASSHRGFQNTGELFFGEGSRLTVL.

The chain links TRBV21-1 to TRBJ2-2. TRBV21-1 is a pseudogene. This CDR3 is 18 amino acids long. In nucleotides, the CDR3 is TGTGCCAGCACCCCCCCGGGCGGAGCCACCAAGAACACCGGGGAGCTGTTTTTT. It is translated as CASTPPGGATKNTGELFF.

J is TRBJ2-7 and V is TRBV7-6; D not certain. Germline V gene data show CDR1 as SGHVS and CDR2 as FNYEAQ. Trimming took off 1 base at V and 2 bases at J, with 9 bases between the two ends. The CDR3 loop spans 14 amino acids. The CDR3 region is CASSLEARTYEQYF. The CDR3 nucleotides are TGTGCCAGCAGCTTAGAAGCCCGCACCTACGAGCAGTACTTC. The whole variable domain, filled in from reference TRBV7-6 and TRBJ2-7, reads GAGVSQSPRYKVTKRGQDVALRCDPISGHVSLYWYRQALGQGPEFLTYFNYEAQQDKSGLPNDRFSAERPEGSISTLTIQRTEQRDSAMYRCASSLEARTYEQYFGPGTRLTVT.

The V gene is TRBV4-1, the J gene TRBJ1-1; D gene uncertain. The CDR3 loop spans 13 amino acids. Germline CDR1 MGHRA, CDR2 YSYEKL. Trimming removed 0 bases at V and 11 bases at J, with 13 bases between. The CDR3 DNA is TGCGCCAGCAGCCAAGACCCCCGGGTTGGGGCTTTCTTT. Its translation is CASSQDPRVGAFF.

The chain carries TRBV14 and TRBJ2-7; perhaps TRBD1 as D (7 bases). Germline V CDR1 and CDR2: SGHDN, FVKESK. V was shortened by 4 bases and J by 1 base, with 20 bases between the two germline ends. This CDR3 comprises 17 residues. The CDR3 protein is CASSPIPQTGRSYEQYF. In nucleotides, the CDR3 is TGTGCCAGCAGCCCAATACCCCAGACAGGGAGGTCCTACGAGCAGTACTTC.

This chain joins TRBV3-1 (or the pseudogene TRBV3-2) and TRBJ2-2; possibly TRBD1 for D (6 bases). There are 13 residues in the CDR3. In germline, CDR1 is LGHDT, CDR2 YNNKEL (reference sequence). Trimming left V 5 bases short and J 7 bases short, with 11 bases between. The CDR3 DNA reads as TGTGCCAGCAGCTCAGAGGGGGTCGGGGAGCTGTTTTTT. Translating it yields CASSSEGVGELFF.

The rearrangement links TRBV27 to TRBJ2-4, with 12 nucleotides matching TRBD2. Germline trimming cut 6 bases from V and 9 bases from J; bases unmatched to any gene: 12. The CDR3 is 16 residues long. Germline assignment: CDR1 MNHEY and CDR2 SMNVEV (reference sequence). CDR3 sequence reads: CASSLLAGGPTIIQYF. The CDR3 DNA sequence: TGTGCCAGCAGCCTTCTAGCGGGAGGGCCTACGATCATTCAGTACTTC.

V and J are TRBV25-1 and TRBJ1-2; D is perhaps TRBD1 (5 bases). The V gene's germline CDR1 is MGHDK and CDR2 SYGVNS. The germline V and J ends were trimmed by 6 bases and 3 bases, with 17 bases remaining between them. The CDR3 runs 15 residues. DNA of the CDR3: TGTGCCAGCAGCGCGGGGGAGGGGACCTACTATGGCTACACCTTC. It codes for CASSAGEGTYYGYTF.

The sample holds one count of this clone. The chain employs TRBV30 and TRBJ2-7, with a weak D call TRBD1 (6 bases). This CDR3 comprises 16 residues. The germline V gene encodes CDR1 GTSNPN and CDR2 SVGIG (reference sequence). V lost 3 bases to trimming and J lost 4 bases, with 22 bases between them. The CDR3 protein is CAWSPLGRQGMYEQYF. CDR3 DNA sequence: TGTGCCTGGAGCCCCCTAGGTCGGCAGGGGATGTACGAGCAGTACTTC. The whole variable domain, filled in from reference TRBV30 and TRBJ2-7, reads SQTIHQWPATLVQPVGSPLSLECTVEGTSNPNLYWYRQAAGRGLQLLFYSVGIGQISSEVPQNLSASRPQDRQFILSSKKLLLSDSGFYLCAWSPLGRQGMYEQYFGPGTRLTVT.

Here the CDR3 reads CASSQETGTGELFF. CDR3 nucleotide sequence: TGTGCCAGCAGCCAAGAGACAGGGACCGGGGAGCTGTTTTTT. The V call is TRBV3-1 (or the pseudogene TRBV3-2), the J call TRBJ2-2, with 7 bases matching TRBD1. Germline assignment: CDR1 LGHDT and CDR2 YNNKEL (reference sequence). This CDR3 comprises 14 residues. Trimming removed 0 bases from V and 5 bases from J; junction bases left unmatched: 0.

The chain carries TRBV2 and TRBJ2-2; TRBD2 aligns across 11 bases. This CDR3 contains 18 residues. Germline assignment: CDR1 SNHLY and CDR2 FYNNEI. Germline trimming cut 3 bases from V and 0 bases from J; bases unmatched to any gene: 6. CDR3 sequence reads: CASSDRLAGGPNTGELFF. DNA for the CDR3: TGTGCCAGCAGTGATAGGCTAGCGGGAGGCCCGAACACCGGGGAGCTGTTTTTT.

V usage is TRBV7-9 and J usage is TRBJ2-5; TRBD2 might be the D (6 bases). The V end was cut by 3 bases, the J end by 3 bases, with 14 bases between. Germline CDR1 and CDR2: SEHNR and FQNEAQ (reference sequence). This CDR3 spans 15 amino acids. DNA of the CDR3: TGTGCCAGCAGCTTCCCACCGACGGGGGAAGAGACCCAGTACTTC. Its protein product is CASSFPPTGEETQYF.

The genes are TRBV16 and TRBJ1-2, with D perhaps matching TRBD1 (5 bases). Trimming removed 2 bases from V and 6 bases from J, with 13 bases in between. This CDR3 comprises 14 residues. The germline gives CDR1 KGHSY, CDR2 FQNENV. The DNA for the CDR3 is TGTGCCAGCAGCCAAGGGGAGGGGATGGATGGCTACACCTTC. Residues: CASSQGEGMDGYTF.